The 3 T cell receptor beta chains below were found in one sample sequenced in a study of shared clonotypes between healthy human individuals. Using immunoSEQ multiplex PCR, the repertoire was profiled, and TCRdb retains in-frame clones only, with some absent. The data hold 2 million to 2.5 million clones, with approximately 93% observed a single time. The specimen was naive CD4+ T cells from PBMCs. The subset: CD45RA+ positively selected. The receptors shown here come from a man aged 18 to 30 in good health. Some clones in this sample may be carry-over from other donors' samples.

The V gene is TRBV11-2, the J gene TRBJ2-1; 9 bases are a match to TRBD2. The germline V gene encodes CDR1 SGHAT and CDR2 FQNNGV. With V trimmed by 4 bases and J by 9 bases, 4 bases remained unmatched. The CDR3 runs to 13 residues. The CDR3 nucleotides read TGTGCCAGCAGCTACGCGGGAGGGGTTGAGCAGTTCTTC. It is translated as CASSYAGGVEQFF.

The J gene is TRBJ2-3, the V gene TRBV9, with 10 bases fitting TRBD1. In germline, CDR1 is SGDLS, CDR2 YYNGEE. The CDR3 spans 17 residues. After removal of 0 bases from V and 7 bases from J, the junction contained 11 bases not matched to a gene. CDR3 in DNA: TGTGCCAGCAGCGTAGAATCGCTCGGACAGGGGGGGCATACGCAGTATTTT. Its protein is CASSVESLGQGGHTQYF. The variable domain in full, with the rest retrieved from reference TRBV9 and TRBJ2-3, is DSGVTQTPKHLITATGQRVTLRCSPRSGDLSVYWYQQSLDQGLQFLIQYYNGEERAKGNILERFSAQQFPDLHSELNLSSLELGDSALYFCASSVESLGQGGHTQYFGPGTRLTVL.

The chain joins TRBV19 to TRBJ1-3; D is undetermined. This CDR3 comprises 15 residues. Per germline, CDR1 LNHDA and CDR2 SQIVND (reference sequence). V was trimmed by 4 bases and J by 2 bases, leaving 12 bases between them. Here the CDR3 DNA reads TGTGCCAGTAGTAATACAGTCGGGCCTGGAAACACCATATATTTT. The encoded protein is CASSNTVGPGNTIYF.